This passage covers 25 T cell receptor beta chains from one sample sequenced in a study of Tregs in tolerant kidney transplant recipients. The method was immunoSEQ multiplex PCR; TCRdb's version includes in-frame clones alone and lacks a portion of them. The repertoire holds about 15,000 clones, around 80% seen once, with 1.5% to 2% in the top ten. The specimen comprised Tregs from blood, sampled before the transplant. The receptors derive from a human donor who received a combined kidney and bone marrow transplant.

The CDR3 coding sequence is TGTGCCATCAAACAGGGGGATTATAGCAATCAGCCCCAGCATTTT. Its protein is CAIKQGDYSNQPQHF. This rearrangement joins TRBV10-3 to TRBJ1-5; 8 bases align to TRBD1. This CDR3 has 15 residues. Trimming at V came to 7 bases and at J to 0 bases, leaving 5 bases not matched to a gene. The germline gives CDR1 ENHRY, CDR2 SYGVKD.

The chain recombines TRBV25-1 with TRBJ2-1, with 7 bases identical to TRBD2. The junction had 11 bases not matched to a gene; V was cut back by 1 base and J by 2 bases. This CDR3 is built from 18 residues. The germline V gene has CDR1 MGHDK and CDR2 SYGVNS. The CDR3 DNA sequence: TGTGCCAGCAGTGAATTCTCCTGGCTAGCGGAGACCTACAATGAGCAGTTCTTC. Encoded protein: CASSEFSWLAETYNEQFF.

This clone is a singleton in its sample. The CDR3 spells CASRGTVNTEAFF. The DNA of the CDR3 is TGTGCCAGCAGGGGGACAGTCAACACTGAAGCTTTCTTT. The gene calls are TRBV2 and TRBJ1-1, with 7 bases matching TRBD1. After removal of 6 bases from V and 2 bases from J, the junction contained 3 bases not matched to a gene. This CDR3 contains 13 residues. Germline CDR1 and CDR2: SNHLY and FYNNEI.

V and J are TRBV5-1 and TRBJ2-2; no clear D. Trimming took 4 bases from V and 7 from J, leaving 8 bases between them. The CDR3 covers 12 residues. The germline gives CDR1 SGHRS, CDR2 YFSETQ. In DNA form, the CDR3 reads TGCGCCAGCAGCCCTTACGGCGGGGAGCTGTTTTTT. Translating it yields CASSPYGGELFF. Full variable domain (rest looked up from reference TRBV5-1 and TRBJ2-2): KAGVTQTPRYLIKTRGQQVTLSCSPISGHRSVSWYQQTPGQGLQFLFEYFSETQRNKGNFPGRFSGRQFSNSRSEMNVSTLELGDSALYLCASSPYGGELFFGEGSRLTVL.

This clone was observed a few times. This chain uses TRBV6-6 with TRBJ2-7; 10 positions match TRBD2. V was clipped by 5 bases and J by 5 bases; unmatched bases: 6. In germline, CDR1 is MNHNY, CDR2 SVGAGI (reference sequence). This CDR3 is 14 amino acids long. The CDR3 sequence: CASSPGTSVDEQYF. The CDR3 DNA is TGTGCCAGCAGTCCCGGGACTAGCGTCGACGAGCAGTACTTC.

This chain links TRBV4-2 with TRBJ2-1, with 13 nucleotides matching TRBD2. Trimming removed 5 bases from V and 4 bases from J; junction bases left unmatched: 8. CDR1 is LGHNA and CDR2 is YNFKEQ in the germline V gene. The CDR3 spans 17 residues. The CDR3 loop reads CASSTLTSGRKYNEQFF. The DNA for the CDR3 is TGTGCCAGCAGCACACTGACTAGCGGGAGGAAATACAATGAGCAGTTCTTC.

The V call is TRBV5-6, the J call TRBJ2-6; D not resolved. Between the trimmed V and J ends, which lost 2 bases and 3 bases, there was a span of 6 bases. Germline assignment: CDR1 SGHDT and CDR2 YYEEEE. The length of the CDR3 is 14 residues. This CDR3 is CASSLSGGANVLTF. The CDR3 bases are TGTGCCAGCAGCTTATCGGGTGGGGCCAACGTCCTGACTTTC.

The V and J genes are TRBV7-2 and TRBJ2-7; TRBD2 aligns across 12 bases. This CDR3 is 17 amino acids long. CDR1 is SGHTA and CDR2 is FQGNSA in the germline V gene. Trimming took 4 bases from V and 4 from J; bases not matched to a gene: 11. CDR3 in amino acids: CASSWARLAGVLYEQYF. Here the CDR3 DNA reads TGTGCCAGCAGCTGGGCCCGACTAGCGGGAGTCTTGTACGAGCAGTACTTC.

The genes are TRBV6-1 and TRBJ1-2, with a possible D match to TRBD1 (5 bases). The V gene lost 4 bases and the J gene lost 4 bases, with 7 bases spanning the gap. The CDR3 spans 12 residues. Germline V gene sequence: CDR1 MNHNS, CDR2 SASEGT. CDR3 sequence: CASSGGGYGYTF. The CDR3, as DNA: TGTGCCAGCAGTGGCGGGGGCTATGGCTACACCTTC.

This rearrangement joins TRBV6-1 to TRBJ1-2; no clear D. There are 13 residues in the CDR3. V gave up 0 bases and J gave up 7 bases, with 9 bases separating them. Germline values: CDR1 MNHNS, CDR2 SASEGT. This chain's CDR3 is CASSEARLGGYTF. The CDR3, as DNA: TGTGCCAGCAGTGAAGCCAGGTTGGGTGGCTACACCTTC.

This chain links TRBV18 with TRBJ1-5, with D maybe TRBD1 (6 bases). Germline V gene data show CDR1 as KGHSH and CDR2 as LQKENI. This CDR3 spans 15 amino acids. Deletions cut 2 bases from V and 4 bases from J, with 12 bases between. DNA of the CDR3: TGTGCCAGCTCACCATCGGCAGGGGTTAATCAGCCCCAGCATTTT. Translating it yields CASSPSAGVNQPQHF.

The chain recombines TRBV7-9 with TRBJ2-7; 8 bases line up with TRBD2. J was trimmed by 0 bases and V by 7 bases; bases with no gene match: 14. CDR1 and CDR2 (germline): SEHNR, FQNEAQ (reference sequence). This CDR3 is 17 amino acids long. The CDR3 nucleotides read TGTGCCAGCACCTCTGACGTGGGCGGGGGGTACTCCTACGAGCAGTACTTC. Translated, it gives CASTSDVGGGYSYEQYF.

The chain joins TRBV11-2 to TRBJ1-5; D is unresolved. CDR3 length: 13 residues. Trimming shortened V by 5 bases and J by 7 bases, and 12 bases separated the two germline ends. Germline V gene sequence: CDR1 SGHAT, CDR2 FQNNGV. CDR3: CASSKMTSQPQHF. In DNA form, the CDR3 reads TGTGCCAGCAGCAAGATGACAAGCCAGCCCCAGCATTTT.

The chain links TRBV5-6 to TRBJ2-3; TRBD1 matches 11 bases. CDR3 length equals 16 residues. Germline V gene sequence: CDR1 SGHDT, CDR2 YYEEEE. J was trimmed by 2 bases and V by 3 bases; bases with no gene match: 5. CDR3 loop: CASSWTGGLTTDTQYF. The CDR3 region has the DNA TGTGCCAGCAGCTGGACAGGGGGCCTCACCACAGATACGCAGTATTTT.

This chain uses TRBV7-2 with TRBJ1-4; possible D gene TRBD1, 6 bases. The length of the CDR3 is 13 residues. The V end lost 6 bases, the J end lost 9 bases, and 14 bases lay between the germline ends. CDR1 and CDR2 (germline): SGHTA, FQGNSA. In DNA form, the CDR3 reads TGTGCCAGCAGGTGGGCGGGGGGCAAAAAACTGTTTTTT. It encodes CASRWAGGKKLFF.

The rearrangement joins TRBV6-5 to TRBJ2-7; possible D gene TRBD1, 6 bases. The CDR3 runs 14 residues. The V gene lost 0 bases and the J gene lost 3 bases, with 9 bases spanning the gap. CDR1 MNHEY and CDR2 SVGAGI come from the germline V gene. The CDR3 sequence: CASSYSGRGYEQYF. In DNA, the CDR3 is TGTGCCAGCAGTTACTCAGGCAGGGGCTACGAGCAGTACTTC.

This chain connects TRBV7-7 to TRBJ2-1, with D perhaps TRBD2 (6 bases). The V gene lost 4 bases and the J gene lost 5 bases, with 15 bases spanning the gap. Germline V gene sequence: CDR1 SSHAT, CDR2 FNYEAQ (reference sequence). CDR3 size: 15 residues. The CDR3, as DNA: TGTGCCAGCAGCTCTTCCGGGACTCCTAACAATGAGCAGTTCTTC. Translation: CASSSSGTPNNEQFF.

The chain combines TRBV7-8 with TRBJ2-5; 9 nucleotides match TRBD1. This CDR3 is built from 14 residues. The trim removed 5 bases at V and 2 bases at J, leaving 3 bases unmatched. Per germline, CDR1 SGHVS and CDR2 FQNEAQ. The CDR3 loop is CASSPGQGQETQYF. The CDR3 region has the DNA TGTGCCAGCAGCCCCGGACAGGGGCAAGAGACCCAGTACTTC.

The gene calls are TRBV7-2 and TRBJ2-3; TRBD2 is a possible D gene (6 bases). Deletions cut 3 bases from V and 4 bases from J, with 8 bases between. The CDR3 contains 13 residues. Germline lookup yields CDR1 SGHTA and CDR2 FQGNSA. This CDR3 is CASSFWGADTQYF. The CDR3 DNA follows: TGTGCCAGCAGCTTCTGGGGGGCAGATACGCAGTATTTT.

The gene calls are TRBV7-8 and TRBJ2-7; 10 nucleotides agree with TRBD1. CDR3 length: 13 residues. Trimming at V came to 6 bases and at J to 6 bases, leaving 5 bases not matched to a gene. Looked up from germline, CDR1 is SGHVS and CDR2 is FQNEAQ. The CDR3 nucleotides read TGTGCCAGCAGTATCGGACAGGGGGGCGAGCAGTACTTC. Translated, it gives CASSIGQGGEQYF.

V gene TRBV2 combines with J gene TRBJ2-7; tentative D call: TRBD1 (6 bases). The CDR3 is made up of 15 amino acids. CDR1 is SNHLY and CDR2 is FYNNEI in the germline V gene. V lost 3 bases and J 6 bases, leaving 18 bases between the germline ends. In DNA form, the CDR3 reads TGTGCCAGCAGTGACCCGGGACAAGGTCGGGTCGAGCAGTACTTC. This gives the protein CASSDPGQGRVEQYF.

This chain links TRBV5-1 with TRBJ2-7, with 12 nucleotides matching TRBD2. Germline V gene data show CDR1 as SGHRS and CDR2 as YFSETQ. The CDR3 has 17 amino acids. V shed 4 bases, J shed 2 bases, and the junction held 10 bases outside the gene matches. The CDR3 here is CASSALAGGPVAYEQYF. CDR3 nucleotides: TGCGCCAGCAGCGCACTAGCGGGGGGCCCCGTGGCCTACGAGCAGTACTTC.

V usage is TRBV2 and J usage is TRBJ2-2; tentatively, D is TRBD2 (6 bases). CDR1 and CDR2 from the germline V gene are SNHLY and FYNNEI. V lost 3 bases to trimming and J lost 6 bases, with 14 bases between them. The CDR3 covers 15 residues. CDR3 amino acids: CASSEGGGWAGELFF. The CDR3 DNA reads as TGTGCCAGCAGTGAGGGAGGAGGATGGGCCGGGGAGCTGTTTTTT.

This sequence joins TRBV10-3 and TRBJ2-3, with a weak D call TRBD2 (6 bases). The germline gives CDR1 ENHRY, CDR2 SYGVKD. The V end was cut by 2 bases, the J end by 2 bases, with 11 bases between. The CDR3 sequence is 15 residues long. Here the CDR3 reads CAISEPGEDTDTQYF. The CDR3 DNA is TGTGCCATCAGTGAGCCGGGAGAAGACACAGATACGCAGTATTTT.

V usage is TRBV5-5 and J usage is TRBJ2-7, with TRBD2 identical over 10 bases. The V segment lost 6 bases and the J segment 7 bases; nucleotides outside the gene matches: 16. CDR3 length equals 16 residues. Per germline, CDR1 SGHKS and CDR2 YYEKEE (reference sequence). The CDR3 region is CASTLSLAGEAWEQYF. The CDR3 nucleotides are TGTGCCAGCACCCTTTCTCTAGCGGGAGAGGCGTGGGAGCAGTACTTC.